Below are 10 T cell receptor beta chains sequenced from a single sample in a study of OX40 agonist ivuxolimab in advanced cancers. Measured with immunoSEQ multiplex PCR; TCRdb has only the in-frame clones, and not every one. The sample includes tens of thousands of clones, 70% to 90% of them seen just once. Sequenced material: CD4+ or CD8+ T cells sorted from blood, taken in a trial of the OX40 agonist ivuxolimab. These receptors were collected from an adult with an advanced solid tumor such as melanoma, head and neck, liver or kidney cancer.

The rearrangement links TRBV5-1 to TRBJ2-3; D not resolved. The germline V gene has CDR1 SGHRS and CDR2 YFSETQ. This CDR3 is 14 amino acids long. V gave up 0 bases and J gave up 3 bases, with 8 bases separating them. For the CDR3, the DNA is TGCGCCAGCAGCTTGGCGGGCGAAACAGATACGCAGTATTTT. Protein: CASSLAGETDTQYF.

The chain carries TRBV4-1 and TRBJ2-5, with D unclear. The germline V gene has CDR1 MGHRA and CDR2 YSYEKL. Trimming cost V 1 base and J 6 bases, with 6 bases left between them. The CDR3 length is 12 residues. The CDR3 region is CASSQGRQTQYF. The CDR3 coding sequence is TGCGCCAGCAGCCAAGGTCGGCAGACCCAGTACTTC.

The chain has TRBV5-1 and TRBJ1-2, with D maybe TRBD1 (5 bases). Germline CDR1 is SGHRS and CDR2 is YFSETQ. This CDR3 comprises 14 residues. V lost 4 bases, J lost 7 bases, and 17 bases lay in between. CDR3 sequence (DNA): TGCGCCAGCAGCCAAATGGGGGACGGCCTTGGCTACACCTTC. Translated, it gives CASSQMGDGLGYTF.

There are a few counts of this clone. The chain recombines TRBV9 with TRBJ1-1; possible D gene TRBD1, 5 bases. This CDR3 comprises 15 residues. With 1 base removed from V and 2 bases from J, the gap between germline ends came to 12 bases. The germline CDR1 and CDR2 sequences are SGDLS and YYNGEE. CDR3 in amino acids: CASSVTGQLNTEAFF. CDR3 bases: TGTGCCAGCAGCGTAACGGGGCAGTTAAACACTGAAGCTTTCTTT.

The chain couples TRBV28 to TRBJ2-2; TRBD2 matches 10 bases. Germline CDR1 and CDR2: MDHEN and SYDVKM. The CDR3 spans 14 residues. The trim removed 5 bases at V and 6 bases at J, leaving 3 bases unmatched. The CDR3 is CASSIAGGAGELFF. In DNA form, the CDR3 reads TGTGCCAGCAGTATAGCGGGAGGAGCCGGGGAGCTGTTTTTT.

This clone was seen more than once but under ten times. The chain carries TRBV6-1 and TRBJ2-3, with D perhaps TRBD1 (5 bases). Germline CDR1 reads MNHNS; CDR2 reads SASEGT. The V and J ends lost 2 bases and 7 bases respectively, with 19 bases between them. The CDR3 length is 16 residues. CDR3 residues: CASSEFVGAKGHTQYF. As DNA, the CDR3 is TGTGCCAGCAGTGAATTTGTGGGCGCAAAGGGGCATACGCAGTATTTT.

The chain joins TRBV29-1 to TRBJ1-2; 9 bases fit TRBD1. The V gene's germline CDR1 is SQVTM and CDR2 ANQGSEA. CDR3 length: 13 amino acids. V shed 0 bases, J shed 14 bases, and the junction held 10 bases outside the gene matches. This CDR3 reads CSVEDMRDRVYTF. The CDR3 region has the DNA TGCAGCGTTGAAGATATGCGGGACAGGGTTTATACCTTC.

This chain links TRBV6-5 with TRBJ1-2; D is ambiguous. Germline V lookup: CDR1 MNHEY, CDR2 SVGAGI. V was shortened by 8 bases and J by 2 bases, with 18 bases between the two germline ends. This CDR3 is 15 amino acids long. Here the CDR3 reads CASGLGGWANYGYTF. Written as DNA, the CDR3 is TGTGCCAGCGGGTTGGGAGGATGGGCCAACTATGGCTACACCTTC.

The CDR3 spells CASRRQGIGYEQYF. CDR3 sequence (DNA): TGCGCCAGCAGGCGACAGGGGATTGGGTACGAGCAGTACTTC. The rearrangement links TRBV10-2 to TRBJ2-7; TRBD1 agrees at 8 bases. V gave up 6 bases and J gave up 4 bases; unmatched junction bases: 8. CDR3 length: 14 amino acids. The germline gives CDR1 WSHSY, CDR2 SAAADI.

In this sample, this clone turned up a few times. The V call is TRBV10-3, the J call TRBJ2-7; D is undetermined. The CDR3 is made up of 13 amino acids. The germline V gene encodes CDR1 ENHRY and CDR2 SYGVKD. V lost 2 bases and J 3 bases, leaving 8 bases between the germline ends. This CDR3 reads CAISENRNYEQYF. CDR3 sequence (DNA): TGTGCCATCAGTGAGAATCGGAACTACGAGCAGTACTTC.